What follows are 3 T cell receptor beta chains derived from one specimen sequenced in a study of T cells in Graves' hyperthyroidism and ophthalmopathy. Regions amplified from RNA transcripts were the TCR beta CDR3 regions. A first-round RT-PCR of the TCR CDR3 used the HTBI primer set. TCRdb ran MiXCR on the multiplex PCR reads and lists one entry per CDR3 protein. The sample comprises about 360,000 distinct CDR3 sequences, over 10% of which are singletons, and 9.2% rests with the top ten. The source material was blood. The source of these receptors is a woman aged 18-29 years with Graves' hyperthyroidism.

This clonotype has a count of ten or more. CDR3 amino acids: CASSVDRASQETQYF. The CDR3, as DNA: TGTGCCAGCAGTGTGGACAGGGCGTCCCAAGAGACCCAGTACTTC. The chain links TRBV2 to TRBJ2-5; 8 bases align to TRBD1. The CDR3 has 15 amino acids. Germline assignment: CDR1 SNHLY and CDR2 FYNNEI. The V gene end was trimmed by 4 bases and the J gene end by 1 base; junction bases not matched to a gene: 5. Full variable domain (outside the CDR3, taken from reference TRBV2 and TRBJ2-5): EPEVTQTPSHQVTQMGQEVILRCVPISNHLYFYWYRQILGQKVEFLVSFYNNEISEKSEIFDDQFSVERPDGSNFTLKIRSTKLEDSAMYFCASSVDRASQETQYFGPGTRLLVL.

This clonotype was recorded at least ten times. CDR3 sequence: CSARDPAGTDNQPQHF. The CDR3 DNA reads TGCAGTGCTAGAGACCCGGCCGGGACAGATAATCAGCCCCAGCATTTT. The chain couples TRBV20-1 to TRBJ1-5; 7 positions agree with TRBD1. In germline, CDR1 is DFQATT, CDR2 SNEGSKA (reference sequence). This CDR3 has 16 residues. V dropped 0 bases and J dropped 4; count of bases not matched to a gene: 9.

This clonotype came up many times. CDR3 amino acids: CASSPRTGFDEQYF. In DNA, the CDR3 is TGCGCCAGCAGCCCGCGGACAGGGTTCGACGAGCAGTACTTC. V gene TRBV5-1 combines with J gene TRBJ2-7, with 8 bases fitting TRBD1. The V gene's germline CDR1 is SGHRS and CDR2 YFSETQ. Trimming cost V 4 bases and J 5 bases; bases outside gene matches: 8. CDR3 length equals 14 residues.